There are a few counts of the clone carrying this TCR beta chain. The sample originates from a study of blood T cell repertoires in COVID-19. Study-wide context: Sites in the United States, Italy and Spain provided acute and convalescent COVID-19 samples.

Sequencing used immunoSEQ multiplex PCR; TCRdb keeps in-frame clones, though not all of them. The table includes over 250,000 clones, around 87% detected once. The TCR originated in a woman in her forties who had recovered from COVID-19. The specimen sequenced was peripheral blood.

The CDR3 region has the DNA TGCGCCAGCAGCGCGACAGGGGGGACCACTGAAGCTTTCTTT. This sequence encodes CASSATGGTTEAFF. The gene calls are TRBV5-1 and TRBJ1-1; 9 bases line up with TRBD1. J gave up 4 bases and V 4 bases, and 5 bases lay outside the gene matches. This CDR3 region has 14 residues. Germline V gene sequence: CDR1 SGHRS, CDR2 YFSETQ.